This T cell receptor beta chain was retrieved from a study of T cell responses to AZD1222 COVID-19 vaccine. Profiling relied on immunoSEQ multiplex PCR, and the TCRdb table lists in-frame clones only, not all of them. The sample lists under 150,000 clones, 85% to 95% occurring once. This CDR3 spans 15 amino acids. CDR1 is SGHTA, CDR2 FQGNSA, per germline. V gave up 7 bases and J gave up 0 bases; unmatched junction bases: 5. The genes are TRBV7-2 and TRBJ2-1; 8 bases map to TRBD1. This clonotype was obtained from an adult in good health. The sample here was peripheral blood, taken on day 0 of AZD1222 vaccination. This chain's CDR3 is CASTIDRGSYNEQFF. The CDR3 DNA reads TGTGCCAGCACGATAGACAGGGGCTCCTACAATGAGCAGTTCTTC.